This TCR beta chain was documented in a study of blood T cell repertoires in COVID-19. Repertoires were generated with immunoSEQ multiplex PCR, while TCRdb's copy carries only in-frame clones and drops some. The profile covers roughly 360,000 clones, with over 75% appearing a single time and about 1.5% taken by the ten largest. What was sequenced was PBMCs or T cells enriched from blood (not recorded which). The receptor was isolated from a man aged 25 to 45 who had recovered from COVID-19.

The CDR3 DNA follows: TGTGCCATCAGCAAAGAAGGGGTCTATGGCTACACCTTC. Amino acid sequence: CAISKEGVYGYTF. The V gene is TRBV10-3, the J gene TRBJ1-2; TRBD1 might be the D (5 bases). The germline CDR1 and CDR2 sequences are ENHRY and SYGVKD. This CDR3 has 13 amino acids. The V gene lost 6 bases and the J gene lost 4 bases, with 12 bases spanning the gap.